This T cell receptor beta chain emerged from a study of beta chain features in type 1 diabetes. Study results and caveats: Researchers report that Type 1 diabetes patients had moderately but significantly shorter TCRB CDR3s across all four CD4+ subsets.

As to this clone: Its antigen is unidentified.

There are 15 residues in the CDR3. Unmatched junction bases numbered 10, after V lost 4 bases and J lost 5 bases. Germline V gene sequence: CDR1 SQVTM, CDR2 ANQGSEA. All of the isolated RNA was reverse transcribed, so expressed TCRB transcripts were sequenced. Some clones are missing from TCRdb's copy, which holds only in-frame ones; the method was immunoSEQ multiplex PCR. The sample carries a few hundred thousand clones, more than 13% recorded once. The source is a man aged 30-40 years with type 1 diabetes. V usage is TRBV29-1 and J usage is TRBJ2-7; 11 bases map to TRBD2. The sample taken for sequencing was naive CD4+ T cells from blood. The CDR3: CSVGRVAGGLNEQYF. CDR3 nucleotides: TGCAGCGTTGGAAGGGTAGCGGGAGGGTTGAACGAGCAGTACTTC.